This note documents a single T cell receptor beta chain sequence. The data belong to a study of blood T cell repertoires in COVID-19. At the level of the study: Collection of acute and convalescent COVID-19 samples took place in the United States, Italy and Spain. Sources were T cells, B-cell-depleted T cells, or PBMCs; the material itself was cDNA or gDNA.

The germline gives CDR1 SGDLS, CDR2 YYNGEE. The CDR3 has 14 amino acids. V shed 4 bases and J shed 2 bases, with 12 bases lying between them. The method was immunoSEQ multiplex PCR; TCRdb's version includes in-frame clones alone and lacks a portion of them. The sample includes fewer than 250,000 clones, 80% to 85% of them seen just once. Individuals aged about 18 to 89 years were recruited from approximately 22 US areas. Participant reports of clinical history set cohort assignment. This sequence joins TRBV9 and TRBJ1-2, with a tentative D call TRBD1 (6 bases). Sequenced material: PBMCs or T cells enriched from blood (not recorded which). The sequence came from a woman aged 45-60 years with acute COVID-19. CDR3 sequence: CASSPGRGNYGYTF. The CDR3 DNA reads TGTGCCAGCAGCCCCGGGAGGGGGAACTATGGCTACACCTTC.